This T cell receptor beta chain was found in a study of T cells after yellow fever vaccination (dated by TCRdb to the late 2010s). About the full investigation: Libraries from fractions with low cell numbers were prepared with the SMART-Seq v4 Ultra Low Input RNA kit. To track T-cell clones before and after primary and booster YFV17D yellow fever vaccination, bulk TCR alpha and beta repertoires were sequenced longitudinally. Two healthy male donors made up the cohort, one aged 18 to 29 years and the other aged 30 to 40 years. Bulk PBMC replicates and cell subsets were isolated from blood drawn at multiple timepoints before and after both primary and secondary immunization.

Study-wide findings and limitations: After the booster, most of the clones that had expanded following primary vaccination were detected again (almost 98% of CD4 and 88% of CD8), which suggests that memory was broadly maintained. A small share of clonotypes was detected in both CD4 and CD8 compartments, with the overlap likely arising from convergent recombination. Only a couple of donors were included in the study, so the extent to which the findings can be generalized is limited. Computational filtering was required because FACS-sorted repertoires could contain abundant contaminating clonotypes from the bulk population. The secondary T-cell response was weaker than the primary response but faster, peaking on day 5 instead of day 15.

In regard to this clonotype: Its antigen is unknown. No much larger clonotype is one base removed from it; base qualities were not supplied.

What this sample's treatment or condition label stands for: live attenuated yellow fever vaccine strain. At each blood-draw timepoint, two biological replicates of bulk PBMCs were obtained. A standard Ficoll-Paque protocol was used to isolate PBMCs from peripheral blood. TriZol was used to extract RNA from bulk PBMCs, CD4 and CD8 fractions, and dextramer-positive and dextramer-negative fractions. TCR cDNA was synthesized by 5'RACE template switching, through which a universal primer site and unique molecular identifiers were introduced. cDNA synthesis was primed from both the TCR alpha and TCR beta constant segments. Library amplification involved two PCR steps, and the second step added sample barcodes and sequencing adapters. Sequencing of libraries was performed on Illumina HiSeq 2500 (2x100 bp) or NovaSeq (2x150 bp). As for the original processing: Demultiplexing of reads and collapsing into UMI consensus sequences were performed with MIGEC, and V(D)J alignment was carried out with MiXCR. Clonotypes responding to the vaccine were identified with edgeR on replicate PBMC samples, with the criteria of FDR below 0.01 and a log2 fold change above 5 up to day 15. Bulk clonotypes were assigned CD4 or CD8 identity according to which sequenced CD4 or CD8 repertoire held them at higher abundance. TCRdb's own reprocessing of the public reads used fastp at Q25 and MiXCR and kept productive beta chains. Each entry merges the rows of one CDR3 protein and shows their most common DNA and genes. The V and J calls were determined by TCRdb, not by the authors. In this sample the table shows roughly 500,000 distinct CDR3 sequences, 15% to 20% of which occur a single time. Approximately 14% of the sample belongs to the ten largest clones.

From cysteine to phenylalanine, the CDR3 is 11 amino acids long. This entry keeps only the CDR3 DNA: 33 bases, framed from base 1. The V and J ends are trimmed by 5 bases and 10 bases, leaving 9 bases between them. The source of this sequence is a man aged 25-40 years who received the YFV17D yellow fever vaccine. The V gene is TRBV12-3 or TRBV12-4 and the J gene is TRBJ2-1; TRBD2 might be the D gene, on 5 matching bases. Sequences were derived from PBMCs, sampled 15 days after the yellow fever booster vaccination. The CDR3 amino acid sequence is: CASSITGEQFF. The DNA sequence reads TGTGCCAGCAGTATCACGGGGGAGCAGTTCTTC.